This T cell receptor beta chain was documented in a study of metastatic and nonmetastatic thyroid tumors. Study context: Repertoires from blood and tumor or nodule tissue of malignant and benign thyroid patients were compared.

Whole-study findings and limits: Across blood and tumor, TCR beta diversity in malignant thyroid tumors was reportedly significantly higher than in benign nodules.

CDR1 DFQATT and CDR2 SNEGSKA come from the germline V gene (reference sequence). V trimming: 3 bases; J trimming: 5 bases; junction bases outside the gene matches: 4. CDR3 length: 14 amino acids. Among the patients, none had received any treatment before thyroid surgery. In the original workflow: The distant-metastasis classifier for papillary thyroid cancer was built from CDR3 differences across clinicopathological groups. TCRdb re-called clones via MiXCR from the PCR reads. TCRdb's processing, not the authors' own work, is the source of the V and J calls. The data contain about 15,000 clones, approximately 19% of them singletons. A note on this clone: Its cognate antigen is unknown.

This clonotype was sampled from a female donor with papillary thyroid cancer or a benign thyroid nodule (not recorded which). Some clones in this sample may be carry-over from other donors' samples. The chain couples TRBV20-1 to TRBJ2-1; TRBD2 agrees at 10 bases. Material for sequencing was blood. CDR3: CSARRLAGDNEQFF. CDR3 coding DNA: TGCAGTGCTAGGCGGCTAGCGGGGGACAATGAGCAGTTCTTC.